The sequence of this TCR beta chain was determined in a study of cytotoxic CD8 clonotypes in ibrutinib-treated CLL (dated by TCRdb to the early 2020s). Turning to the overall study: The cohort had around twelve relapsed/refractory and more than 14 treatment-naive patients; 17 to 18 were IGHV unmutated. Responses were partial in some 24 patients and complete in 2; after median 68 months follow-up, about 15 stayed in remission and 12 progressed. Samples at response were collected after a median of 12 months of treatment, with a range of about 6 to 36 months. An average of about 250,000 productive templates and 94,082 productive rearrangements was obtained per sample. Of the approximately 86 participants in the trial, about two dozen had longitudinal samples available. Cryopreserved peripheral blood mononuclear cells were obtained before treatment, at response, and at either sustained remission or disease progression. Every sample from remission and from progressive disease was obtained while the patients were still on ibrutinib. Paper-wide results and their limitations: Baseline clonality was found to be higher than that of age-matched healthy donors and was strongly correlated with circulating CD8+ T-cell counts. Sampling times were not matched between sustained-remission and progressing patients, and lymph node repertoires were not studied. Public clonotypes were found to be uncommon and were observed to contract or remain stable during treatment; the increase in clonality was shown to reflect expansion of private clonotypes at ibrutinib response. Clonality rose at ibrutinib response, remained stable during sustained remission, and dropped back toward baseline at progression.

A word on this clone: It has no known antigen specificity. Per-base qualities were not stored, and no clone one base away is much larger.

Each clonotype received, on average, 10x coverage in deep resolution sequencing performed on a MiSeq, where the target depth lay between 1 in 1 million and 1 in 200,000 T cells. The immunoSEQ hsTCRB Kit was used to generate the TCR beta libraries. In the authors' own workflow: The data were analyzed with ImmunoSEQ Analyzer and ImmunoSEQ Data Assistant, and V, D and J gene assignments followed IMGT definitions. Clonality, which ranges from 0 to 1, was calculated by subtracting the normalized Shannon entropy of productive rearrangement frequencies from one. Only overrepresented clonotypes making up at least 0.05% of the repertoire of each patient were included in the public clonotype analysis. Approximately 14 age-matched healthy donor repertoires from immuneACCESS served as clonality controls. Entries here come from immuneACCESS through TCRdb and include only in-frame sequences with V and J called. Some clones fail to appear in such tables; in the studies checked, an unresolved V gene covers under half of the shortfall, and the cause of the remainder is unknown. The V and J calls and clone size are taken from that table; D and trimming were inferred from the DNA. Within this sample are around 140,000 clones, with 80% of them counted one time only. The ten top clones hold 6% to 9.5% of the sample.

For TCR beta library preparation, approximately 2 micrograms of genomic DNA was extracted from cryopreserved PBMCs. Longitudinal blood samples from CLL patients receiving ibrutinib monotherapy were subjected to high-throughput TCR beta sequencing. Patients were enrolled in a phase 2 open-label single-center ibrutinib monotherapy trial. Trimming takes 5 bases from V and 4 bases from J, and the germline ends sit 12 bases apart. The CDR3 numbers 14 residues from cysteine through phenylalanine. Of all the DNA, just the CDR3 is kept, 42 bases in frame from base 1. The germline V gene provides CDR1 SGHAT and CDR2 FQNNGV.

This material consisted of PBMCs, taken after 36 months of ibrutinib treatment. The sequence links TRBV11-2 to TRBJ1-3, with an unclear D gene assignment. The clonotype originates from a human donor with chronic lymphocytic leukemia. The CDR3 protein sequence reads: CASSTRLPGNTIYF. The DNA is as follows: TGTGCCAGCAGCACTAGGCTTCCGGGAAACACCATATATTTT.